This T cell receptor (beta chain) comes out of a study of blood T cell repertoires in COVID-19. V lost 2 bases, J lost 2 bases, and 4 bases stayed unmatched. Germline V gives CDR1 SEHNR, CDR2 FQNEAQ (reference sequence). This CDR3 comprises 15 residues. TCRdb's table, derived via immunoSEQ multiplex PCR, lists solely in-frame clones and lacks some. The data hold more than 300,000 clones, with under 90% observed a single time. The receptor was derived from a woman under 40 with COVID-19, enrolled during active disease. The V gene is TRBV7-9, the J gene TRBJ2-5, with TRBD2 matching over 8 bases. The sample comprised peripheral blood. In nucleotides, the CDR3 is TGTGCCAGCAGCTTAATAGCGGGGATGCAAGAGACCCAGTACTTC. Residues: CASSLIAGMQETQYF.